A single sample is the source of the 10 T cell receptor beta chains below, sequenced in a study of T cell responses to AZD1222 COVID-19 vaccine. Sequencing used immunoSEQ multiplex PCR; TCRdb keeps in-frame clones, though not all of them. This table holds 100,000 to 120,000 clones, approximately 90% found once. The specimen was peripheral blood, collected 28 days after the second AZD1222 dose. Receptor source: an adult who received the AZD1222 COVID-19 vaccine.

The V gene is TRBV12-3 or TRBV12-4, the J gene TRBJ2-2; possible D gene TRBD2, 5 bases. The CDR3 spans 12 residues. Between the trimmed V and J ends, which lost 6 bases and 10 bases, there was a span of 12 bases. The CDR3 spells CASRDSPMELFF. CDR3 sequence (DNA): TGTGCCAGCAGGGACTCCCCCATGGAGCTGTTTTTT.

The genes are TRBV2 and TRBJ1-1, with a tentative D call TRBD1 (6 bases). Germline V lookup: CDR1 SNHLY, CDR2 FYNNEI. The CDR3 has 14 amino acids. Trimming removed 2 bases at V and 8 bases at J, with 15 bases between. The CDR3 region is CASSENGVGGEAFF. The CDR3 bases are TGTGCCAGCAGTGAAAATGGTGTAGGGGGGGAAGCTTTCTTT.

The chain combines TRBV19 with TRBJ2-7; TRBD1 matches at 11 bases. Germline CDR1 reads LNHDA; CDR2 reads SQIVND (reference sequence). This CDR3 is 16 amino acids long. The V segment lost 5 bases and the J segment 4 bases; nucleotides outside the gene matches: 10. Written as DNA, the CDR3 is TGTGCCAGTAGTGCTCCGGACAGGGGGCGAGGATACGAGCAGTACTTC. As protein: CASSAPDRGRGYEQYF. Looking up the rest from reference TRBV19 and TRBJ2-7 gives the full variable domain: DGGITQSPKYLFRKEGQNVTLSCEQNLNHDAMYWYRQDPGQGLRLIYYSQIVNDFQKGDIAEGYSVSREKKESFPLTVTSAQKNPTAFYLCASSAPDRGRGYEQYFGPGTRLTVT.

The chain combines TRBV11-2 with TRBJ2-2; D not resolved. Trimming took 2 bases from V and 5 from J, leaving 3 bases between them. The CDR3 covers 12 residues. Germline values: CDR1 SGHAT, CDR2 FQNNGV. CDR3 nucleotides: TGTGCCAGCAGCTTAACGACCGGGGAGCTGTTTTTT. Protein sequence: CASSLTTGELFF.

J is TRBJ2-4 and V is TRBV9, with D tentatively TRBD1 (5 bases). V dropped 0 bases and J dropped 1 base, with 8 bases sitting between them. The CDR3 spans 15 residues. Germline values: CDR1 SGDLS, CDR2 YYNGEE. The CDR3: CASSVASGAKNIQYF. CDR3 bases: TGTGCCAGCAGCGTAGCTTCAGGGGCCAAAAACATTCAGTACTTC.

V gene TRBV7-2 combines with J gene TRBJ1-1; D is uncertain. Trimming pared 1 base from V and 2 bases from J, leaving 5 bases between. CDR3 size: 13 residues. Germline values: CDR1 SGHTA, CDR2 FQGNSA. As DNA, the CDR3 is TGTGCCAGCAGCTTAGGCAGAAACACTGAAGCTTTCTTT. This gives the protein CASSLGRNTEAFF. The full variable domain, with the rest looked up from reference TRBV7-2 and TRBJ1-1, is GAGVSQSPSNKVTEKGKDVELRCDPISGHTALYWYRQSLGQGLEFLIYFQGNSAPDKSGLPSDRFSAERTGGSVSTLTIQRTQQEDSAVYLCASSLGRNTEAFFGQGTRLTVV.

CDR3 nucleotides: TGCGCCAGCAGCCCACGGGATCAGGGGAATTCACCCCTCCACTTT. It codes for CASSPRDQGNSPLHF. J is TRBJ1-6 and V is TRBV5-1; D might be TRBD1 (6 bases). The CDR3 runs to 15 residues. Germline V gives CDR1 SGHRS, CDR2 YFSETQ. Trimming pared 4 bases from V and 7 bases from J, leaving 15 bases between.

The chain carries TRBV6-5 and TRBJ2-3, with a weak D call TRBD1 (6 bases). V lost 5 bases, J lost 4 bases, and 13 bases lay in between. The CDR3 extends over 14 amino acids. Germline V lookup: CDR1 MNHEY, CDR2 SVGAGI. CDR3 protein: CASSIQGFPDTQYF. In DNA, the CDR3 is TGTGCCAGCAGTATTCAGGGGTTCCCAGATACGCAGTATTTT.

CDR3 bases: TGTGCCAGCAGTCGGGGGGTGCGAACTGAAGCTTTCTTT. Translating it yields CASSRGVRTEAFF. V and J are TRBV12-3 or TRBV12-4 and TRBJ1-1, with D perhaps TRBD1 (5 bases). The CDR3 totals 13 residues. Trimming left V 5 bases short and J 5 bases short, with 12 bases between.

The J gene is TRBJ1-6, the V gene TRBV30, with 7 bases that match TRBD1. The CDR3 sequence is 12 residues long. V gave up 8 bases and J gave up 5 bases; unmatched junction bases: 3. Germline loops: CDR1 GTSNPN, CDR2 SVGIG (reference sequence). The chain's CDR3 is CARGTDNSPLHF. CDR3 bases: TGTGCCAGGGGGACAGATAATTCACCCCTCCACTTT. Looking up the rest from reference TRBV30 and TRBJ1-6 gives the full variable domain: SQTIHQWPATLVQPVGSPLSLECTVEGTSNPNLYWYRQAAGRGLQLLFYSVGIGQISSEVPQNLSASRPQDRQFILSSKKLLLSDSGFYLCARGTDNSPLHFGNGTRLTVT.